This TCR beta chain came from a study of T cells in Graves' hyperthyroidism and ophthalmopathy (dated by TCRdb to the late 2010s). About the investigation overall: Peripheral blood was sampled at the time of initial diagnosis, prior to any treatment. The paper reports TCR Vbeta CDR3 sequencing of approximately 140 peripheral blood samples: some 44 ophthalmopathy, around 80 hyperthyroidism and around 17 progressor patients. The study also compared thyroid tissue and blood T-cell repertoires from about six Graves' hyperthyroidism patients. TCR V-J signatures able to tell the groups apart were searched for in a discovery cohort of 95 or so patients, of whom more than 40 had Graves' ophthalmopathy and some 60 had stable Graves' hyperthyroidism. Prospective prediction of ophthalmopathy was tested in an independent validation cohort consisting of roughly 20 hyperthyroidism patients and 15 or so patients who later progressed to ophthalmopathy. Following sampling, methimazole starting at 30 mg daily was given to hyperthyroidism patients, and high-dose intravenous methylprednisolone was given to ophthalmopathy patients. The approximately 100 discovery patients were randomly divided into training and test sets at a 7:3 ratio.

Comment on this clonotype: Its antigen target is currently unknown. Per-base quality was not reported, and no clone a single base away is much larger than it.

Overall study results and their limits: Blood samples also contained most of the expanded thyroid clonotypes (frequency above 0.001), which suggests that blood repertoires may reflect thyroid immune responses. A 13 V-J signature model separated ophthalmopathy from stable hyperthyroidism, with about 90% sensitivity and roughly 81% specificity in cross-validation and 80%/75% in testing. No statistical method was used to fix the sample size in advance, and group allocation was not hidden from the investigators. During validation, the model predicted progression to ophthalmopathy a median of around 6 months ahead of onset, with approximately 71% sensitivity and 72% to 85% specificity.

The germline ends are 16 bases apart after V is trimmed by 3 bases and J by 5 bases. In the germline V gene, CDR1 corresponds to KGHDR and CDR2 to SFDVKD. The CDR3, from cysteine to phenylalanine, totals 16 residues. The entry retains the CDR3 DNA only, 48 bases that are in frame from base 1. Amplification of TCR beta CDR3 regions was carried out from RNA transcripts. For the first round of RT-PCR on the TCR CDR3, the HTBI primer set was used together with the Qiagen OneStep RT-PCR kit. The libraries were constructed in a second round of multiplex PCR and then size-selected and purified. Paired-end sequencing of the libraries was performed with 100 bp reads on an Illumina HiSeq2000. The authors processed their data as follows. SOAPnuke was used to process the raw data, removing reads that contained adapters or uncalled bases, had a mean Phred below 15, or lacked an exact match to the constant primer or identifier. COPE v1.2.5 was used to merge the high-quality paired reads, and each unique nucleotide sequence was defined as a clonotype. MiTCR v1.1 was used to align clonotypes to the IMGT TRBV, TRBD and TRBJ reference segments. The analysis included only V-J combinations with a frequency above 0.0001, which together covered around 99% of the repertoires. The TCS score was defined as F50 (clonal expansion) divided by E x V (chaos), with BLOSUM62-based TCRdist calculated between CDR3 peptides within each V-J. Welch's t-statistics and random forest reduced 500 to 650 V-J features to about 12, which were used in a naive Bayes classifier (R e1071). Using fastp at Q25 and MiXCR, TCRdb reprocessed the public reads and kept productive beta chains. Records with the same CDR3 protein are collapsed into one entry carrying the most frequent genes and DNA. Here the V and J calls rest on TCRdb's processing, not on the authors' analysis. Here the sample has hundreds of thousands of distinct CDR3 sequences; around 15% occur a single time. The ten largest clones represent under 15% of the sample.

In the ophthalmopathy patients, disease was moderately to severely active, with a Clinical Activity Score of 3 or more, a NOSPECS grade of 4 or more, and a duration of less than 3 months. Any patient with an uncontrolled infection, another autoimmune disease, pregnancy or lactation was excluded. Clinical symptoms, serum thyroxine and TRAb, thyroid ultrasound, and orbital computed tomography formed the basis for the diagnoses. PBMCs were separated from roughly 9.6 ml of fresh peripheral blood using Ficoll-Paque density gradient centrifugation. Trizol reagent was used to extract total RNA, and RNA quality was then checked on an Agilent 2100 Bioanalyzer.

The receptor comes from a woman aged 45-65 years with Graves' ophthalmopathy. The sequenced sample consisted of blood. The receptor chain draws on TRBV24-1 and TRBJ2-1, with the D call perhaps TRBD1 or TRBD2, each one matching 5 bases. The DNA is TGTGCCACCAGTGATCCTCCCCGGGACGGAAACAATGAGCAGTTCTTC. Translated, it reads CATSDPPRDGNNEQFF.